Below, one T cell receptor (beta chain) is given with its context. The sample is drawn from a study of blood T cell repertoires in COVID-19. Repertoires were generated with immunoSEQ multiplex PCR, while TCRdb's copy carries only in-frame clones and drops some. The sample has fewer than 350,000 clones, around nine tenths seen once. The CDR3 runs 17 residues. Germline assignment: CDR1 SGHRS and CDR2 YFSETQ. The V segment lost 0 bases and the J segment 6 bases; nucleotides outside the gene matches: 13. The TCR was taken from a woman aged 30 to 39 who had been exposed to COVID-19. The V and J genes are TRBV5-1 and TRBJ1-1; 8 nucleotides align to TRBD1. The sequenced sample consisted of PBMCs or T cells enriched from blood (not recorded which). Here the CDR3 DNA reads TGCGCCAGCAGCTTGGTGGGCCCCAGGGGGCTGTTTGCTGAAGCTTTCTTT. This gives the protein CASSLVGPRGLFAEAFF.